Listed here are 26 T cell receptor beta chains from one sample, sequenced in a study of T cell repertoires in cytomegalovirus infection. TCRdb re-called the reads through MiXCR, storing one row per CDR3 protein. The data contain approximately 1,000,000 distinct CDR3 sequences, more than 25% of them singletons. Antigens of these TCRs are unknown. Source: cultured CD8+ T cells from PBMCs, taken from culture after CMV antigen stimulation. These receptor sequences come from a human donor in good health (CMV status not recorded). Some clones in this sample may be carry-over from other donors' samples.

This clonotype was observed a handful of times. The V call is TRBV27, the J call TRBJ1-5; D uncertain. V was clipped by 6 bases and J by 4 bases, with 13 bases between them. The CDR3 contains 14 residues. Germline-derived CDR1 and CDR2 are MNHEY and SMNVEV (reference sequence). The CDR3 nucleotides are TGTGCCAGCAGCGCCTACACAAATAATCAGCCCCAGCATTTT. Amino acids: CASSAYTNNQPQHF.

The sample holds a few counts of this clonotype. The genes are TRBV5-1 and TRBJ1-1; no reliable D call. This CDR3 spans 22 amino acids. Trimming took off 0 bases at V and 1 base at J, with 31 bases between the two ends. Looked up from germline, CDR1 is SGHRS and CDR2 is YFSETQ. The CDR3 loop reads CASSLARPPTRVGQISNTEAFF. CDR3 nucleotide sequence: TGCGCCAGCAGCTTGGCCCGGCCTCCGACACGGGTGGGTCAAATCTCGAACACTGAAGCTTTCTTT. Full variable domain (rest looked up from reference TRBV5-1 and TRBJ1-1): KAGVTQTPRYLIKTRGQQVTLSCSPISGHRSVSWYQQTPGQGLQFLFEYFSETQRNKGNFPGRFSGRQFSNSRSEMNVSTLELGDSALYLCASSLARPPTRVGQISNTEAFFGQGTRLTVV.

The chain carries TRBV5-6 and TRBJ2-7; no reliable D call. CDR3 length: 13 amino acids. V lost 1 base and J 6 bases, leaving 11 bases between the germline ends. Germline V CDR1 and CDR2: SGHDT, YYEEEE. CDR3 sequence reads: CASSLYTTSEQYV. The CDR3 DNA reads TGTGCCAGCAGCTTGTATACGACGTCCGAGCAGTACGTC.

The rearrangement uses TRBV5-1 and TRBJ1-2, with TRBD1 matching 8 bases. In germline, CDR1 is SGHRS, CDR2 YFSETQ. V lost 4 bases and J lost 4; bases outside the gene matches: 6. The CDR3 runs to 14 residues. The CDR3 protein is CASSRGQARYGYTF. The CDR3 DNA reads TGCGCCAGCAGCAGGGGACAGGCCCGCTATGGCTACACCTTC.

This clonotype was detected a few times. The genes are TRBV23-1 and TRBJ1-5; 8 nucleotides align to TRBD1. TRBV23-1 is identified as an open reading frame with a role that is uncertain. V was pared by 8 bases and J by 6 bases, with 21 bases of the junction left unmatched. This CDR3 is 18 amino acids long. The CDR3, as DNA: TGCGCCAGCCGTTCCGGGGGGACAGGCGTCGTCGGACGTCAGCCCCAGCATTTT. Protein: CASRSGGTGVVGRQPQHF.

The gene calls are TRBV19 and TRBJ2-5; TRBD1 aligns across 9 bases. V lost 5 bases to trimming and J lost 5 bases; unmatched junction nucleotides: 9. The CDR3 sequence is 15 residues long. Per germline, CDR1 LNHDA and CDR2 SQIVND (reference sequence). CDR3 in amino acids: CASSPTGTGRETQYF. The CDR3 DNA is TGTGCCAGTAGTCCTACGGGGACAGGGAGGGAGACCCAGTACTTC.

V usage is TRBV7-9 and J usage is TRBJ2-6, with 7 bases lining up with TRBD1. Germline lookup yields CDR1 SEHNR and CDR2 FQNEAQ (reference sequence). This CDR3 comprises 18 residues. The V gene end was trimmed by 2 bases and the J gene end by 0 bases; junction bases not matched to a gene: 7. CDR3: CASSLSGQVISGANVLTF. The CDR3 DNA sequence: TGTGCCAGCAGCTTAAGTGGACAGGTGATCTCTGGGGCCAACGTCCTGACTTTC. Looking up the rest from reference TRBV7-9 and TRBJ2-6 gives the full variable domain: DTGVSQNPRHKITKRGQNVTFRCDPISEHNRLYWYRQTLGQGPEFLTYFQNEAQLEKSRLLSDRFSAERPKGSFSTLEIQRTEQGDSAMYLCASSLSGQVISGANVLTFGAGSRLTVL.

The CDR3 loop reads CASIGGGGYNTGELFF. The CDR3 region has the DNA TGTGCCTCAATCGGAGGGGGGGGCTACAACACCGGGGAGCTGTTTTTT. This chain connects TRBV7-4 to TRBJ2-2; D is perhaps TRBD2 (7 bases). CDR1 and CDR2 (germline): SGHVT, SQSDAQ. There are 16 residues in the CDR3. V was cut by 11 bases and J by 2 bases, with 21 bases left in between.

This clonotype was counted many times. The rearrangement links TRBV7-9 to TRBJ2-4; D not resolved. Trimming pared 4 bases from V and 0 bases from J, leaving 16 bases between. Germline-derived CDR1 and CDR2 are SEHNR and FQNEAQ (reference sequence). The CDR3 length is 17 residues. The CDR3 reads CASSSKVALLAKNIQYF. The CDR3 DNA sequence: TGTGCCAGCAGCTCTAAGGTTGCCCTCCTAGCCAAAAACATTCAGTACTTC.

This clonotype showed up just a few times. The genes are TRBV6-1 and TRBJ2-1, with no clear D. The germline V and J ends were trimmed by 6 bases and 0 bases, with 18 bases remaining between them. The CDR3 is 17 amino acids. Germline assignment: CDR1 MNHNS and CDR2 SASEGT. Written as DNA, the CDR3 is TGTGCCAGCAGCGACCCCCTTACGACCCTCTCCTACAATGAGCAGTTCTTC. Protein product: CASSDPLTTLSYNEQFF.

This clonotype came up a few times. The chain combines TRBV7-9 with TRBJ2-1; 8 nucleotides align to TRBD2. Trimming cost V 11 bases and J 3 bases; bases outside gene matches: 6. From germline, CDR1 is SEHNR and CDR2 FQNEAQ (reference sequence). This CDR3 spans 13 amino acids. For the CDR3, the DNA is TGTGCCCTTCCCAGCGGGGGCTACAATGAGCAGTTCTTC. Residues: CALPSGGYNEQFF.

A few counts support this clonotype. The chain joins TRBV12-3 or TRBV12-4 to TRBJ1-5; D is ambiguous. This CDR3 region has 14 residues. Between the trimmed V and J ends, which lost 5 bases and 9 bases, there was a span of 17 bases. CDR3 sequence reads: CASSRHIIVWPQHF. The CDR3 bases are TGTGCCAGCAGTCGTCACATTATTGTGTGGCCCCAGCATTTT.

The CDR3 loop reads CASSEIRNEQYF. DNA for the CDR3: TGTGCCAGCAGTGAAATCAGGAACGAGCAGTACTTC. The chain couples TRBV2 to TRBJ2-7; D ambiguous. CDR3 length: 12 residues. Germline CDR1 is SNHLY and CDR2 is FYNNEI. The V and J ends lost 2 bases and 5 bases respectively, with 7 bases between them.

The chain recombines TRBV12-5 with TRBJ1-2; 10 bases are a match to TRBD1. The CDR3 contains 14 residues. The J segment lost 7 bases and the V segment lost 5 bases, leaving 7 bases of the junction unmatched. CDR1 and CDR2 (germline): LGHNT, FRNRAP. The CDR3: CASGAGTGARGYTF. The CDR3 nucleotides read TGTGCTAGTGGTGCCGGGACAGGGGCTCGTGGCTACACCTTC. Full variable domain (rest looked up from reference TRBV12-5 and TRBJ1-2): DARVTQTPRHKVTEMGQEVTMRCQPILGHNTVFWYRQTMMQGLELLAYFRNRAPLDDSGMPKDRFSAEMPDATLATLKIQPSEPRDSAVYFCASGAGTGARGYTFGSGTRLTVV.

The chain is built from TRBV6-2 or TRBV6-3 and TRBJ1-1; unclear D gene. With 7 bases removed from V and 3 bases from J, the gap between germline ends came to 12 bases. Germline loops: CDR1 MNHEY, CDR2 SVGEGT. The length of the CDR3 is 13 residues. CDR3 bases: TGTGCCAGCAATTTAATGGTATACACTGAAGCTTTCTTT. It specifies CASNLMVYTEAFF.

This clonotype occurred a few times. The chain carries TRBV6-5 and TRBJ2-7; tentatively, D is TRBD2 (6 bases). The germline V and J ends were trimmed by 6 bases and 3 bases, with 21 bases remaining between them. Germline assignment: CDR1 MNHEY and CDR2 SVGAGI. CDR3 length: 16 residues. Here the CDR3 DNA reads TGTGCCAGCAGCTCCCCCGGCCGGGACTTCAACTACGAGCAGTACTTC. This sequence encodes CASSSPGRDFNYEQYF.

The V and J genes are TRBV2 and TRBJ2-1; 10 nucleotides agree with TRBD2. Germline-derived CDR1 and CDR2 are SNHLY and FYNNEI. V dropped 9 bases and J dropped 7; count of bases not matched to a gene: 9. The CDR3 runs 14 residues. CDR3 nucleotide sequence: TGTGCCAGGCAAGCGGGGGGGCCTAGGAATGAGCAGTTCTTC. It encodes CARQAGGPRNEQFF.

This clonotype was seen many times. The DNA for the CDR3 is TGTGCCAGCAGCTTAGCGGGCCAAAGCAATCAGCCCCAGCATTTT. Its translation: CASSLAGQSNQPQHF. The chain uses TRBV7-9 and TRBJ1-5; D is unresolved. Germline V gene lookup returns CDR1 SEHNR and CDR2 FQNEAQ (reference sequence). Trimming took off 0 bases at V and 1 base at J, with 7 bases between the two ends. The CDR3 length is 15 residues. Combining the CDR3 with reference TRBV7-9 and TRBJ1-5 gives the whole variable domain DTGVSQNPRHKITKRGQNVTFRCDPISEHNRLYWYRQTLGQGPEFLTYFQNEAQLEKSRLLSDRFSAERPKGSFSTLEIQRTEQGDSAMYLCASSLAGQSNQPQHFGDGTRLSIL.

V is TRBV12-3 or TRBV12-4 and J is TRBJ1-2; D might be TRBD1 (6 bases). The V end was cut by 6 bases, the J end by 8 bases, with 13 bases between. The CDR3 spans 12 residues. In nucleotides, the CDR3 is TGTGCCAGCAGGTGGGGGGCGCGGGGCTACACCTTC. Translating gives CASRWGARGYTF.

There are a few counts of this clonotype. The chain recombines TRBV28 with TRBJ1-6, with D perhaps matching TRBD1 (5 bases). The V and J ends lost 5 bases and 0 bases respectively, with 20 bases between them. The germline V gene has CDR1 MDHEN and CDR2 SYDVKM. This CDR3 contains 19 residues. CDR3 sequence reads: CASSKPGTSRSSYNSPLHF. CDR3 in DNA: TGTGCCAGCAGTAAACCCGGGACTTCCCGTAGCTCCTATAATTCACCCCTCCACTTT.

V and J are TRBV10-3 and TRBJ1-5; D unresolved. The CDR3 is 14 residues long. V was trimmed by 4 bases and J by 4 bases, leaving 11 bases between them. Germline V gene data show CDR1 as ENHRY and CDR2 as SYGVKD. CDR3 in amino acids: CAISAEGNNQPQHF. The CDR3 bases are TGTGCCATCAGTGCAGAAGGGAATAATCAGCCCCAGCATTTT.

This clonotype showed up just a few times. This chain uses TRBV7-9 with TRBJ2-1; 7 bases line up with TRBD1. The V and J ends lost 3 bases and 9 bases, in that order; junction bases with no gene match: 5. The CDR3 has 13 amino acids. Per germline, CDR1 SEHNR and CDR2 FQNEAQ (reference sequence). The CDR3 DNA follows: TGTGCCAGCAGCTTCGACAGGGAAATTGAGCAGTTCTTC. Translation: CASSFDREIEQFF. The whole variable domain, filled in from reference TRBV7-9 and TRBJ2-1, reads DTGVSQNPRHKITKRGQNVTFRCDPISEHNRLYWYRQTLGQGPEFLTYFQNEAQLEKSRLLSDRFSAERPKGSFSTLEIQRTEQGDSAMYLCASSFDREIEQFFGPGTRLTVL.

This chain links TRBV28 with TRBJ1-1, with a tentative D call TRBD1 (6 bases). The length of the CDR3 is 17 residues. Trimming took off 1 base at V and 6 bases at J, with 21 bases between the two ends. Germline CDR1 MDHEN, CDR2 SYDVKM. CDR3 loop: CASSLSFNLGARPEAFF. The CDR3, as DNA: TGTGCCAGCAGTTTATCTTTTAATCTGGGGGCAAGGCCTGAAGCTTTCTTT.

This clonotype was observed a few times. A read error may be the cause here, since a much bigger clone is one base away. V is TRBV7-8 and J is TRBJ2-1; D call uncertain. The V end lost 3 bases, the J end lost 5 bases, and 2 bases lay between the germline ends. This CDR3 is built from 11 residues. Germline lookup yields CDR1 SGHVS and CDR2 FQNEAQ. CDR3 protein: CASSFHNEQFF. CDR3 nucleotide sequence: TGTGCCAGCAGCTTCCACAATGAGCAGTTCTTC.

This clonotype was observed a few times. The chain couples TRBV28 to TRBJ2-1, with 11 nucleotides matching TRBD2. V gave up 6 bases and J gave up 8 bases; unmatched junction bases: 9. The CDR3 is 15 amino acids. Germline V gene sequence: CDR1 MDHEN, CDR2 SYDVKM. The chain's CDR3 is CASSTIAGGFDEQFF. In DNA form, the CDR3 reads TGTGCCAGCAGCACAATAGCGGGGGGGTTCGATGAGCAGTTCTTC. Combining the CDR3 with reference TRBV28 and TRBJ2-1 gives the whole variable domain DVKVTQSSRYLVKRTGEKVFLECVQDMDHENMFWYRQDPGLGLRLIYFSYDVKMKEKGDIPEGYSVSREKKERFSLILESASTNQTSMYLCASSTIAGGFDEQFFGPGTRLTVL.

This clonotype was seen at least ten times. The rearrangement joins TRBV7-6 to TRBJ2-3; weak D call: TRBD2 (6 bases). CDR3 length: 14 residues. V was trimmed by 5 bases and J by 1 base, leaving 10 bases between them. Germline V CDR1 and CDR2: SGHVS, FNYEAQ. DNA of the CDR3: TGTGCCAGCAGCGGAGGGTCCGGCACAGATACGCAGTATTTT. Translated: CASSGGSGTDTQYF.